The T cell receptor beta chain under discussion was sequenced for a study of blood T cells in healthy people across ages (dated by TCRdb to 2014 to 2015). With respect to the entire study: In model experiments, template switching captured roughly one uniquely barcoded TCR beta cDNA molecule for every two T cells. To avoid experimental bias, donors of different ages were spread randomly across the sequencing lanes. Two additional independent replicas of 1 million unique cDNA reads from the same blood draw were analyzed for two donors (one aged 18 to 29 and one aged 80 or older). To track age-related changes in TCR beta repertoire diversity, the study relied on deep sequencing normalized with unique cDNA molecular identifiers. The donors were divided into four age groups: young (average roughly 15 years), middle-aged (roughly 40), aged (approximately 62) and long-lived (roughly 88). What the authors observed across the whole study: Estimates of total diversity based on one million sequenced T cells were considered lower bounds and underestimates. Conclusive comparison of naive and antigen-experienced compartments was prevented by the profiling of bulk unsorted PBMCs. Observed TCR beta diversity correlated strongly with the percentage of naive T cells measured by flow cytometry. Compared with the aged group, more naive CD4+ T cells, fewer expanded clones and increased TCR diversity were shown by the long-lived group, suggesting age selection. Because donor CMV infection status was unknown, age-related changes in expanded clonotypes were potentially confounded. Observed TCR beta diversity per million T cells fell roughly linearly with age, and a significant reduction was already apparent by age around 40.

The donors were about 40 Caucasian individuals from Russia, aged 6 to 90 years, who were systemically healthy. Roughly 9 milliliters of peripheral blood were drawn from each donor into EDTA-treated Vacutainer tubes. Ficoll-Paque density-gradient centrifugation was used to isolate PBMCs, with at least 7 million per sample. Total RNA was extracted from PBMCs with Trizol reagent, with at least 5 micrograms obtained per sample. For every donor, flow cytometry on a PBMC aliquot measured the percentage of naive CD45RAhigh/CD27high T cells. Library preparation employed 5' RACE. The instrument given in TCRdb is Illumina HiSeq 2500. A second 7 to 11 cycle PCR used a sample-barcoded 5' primer and a J-beta primer mix. Each TCR beta cDNA molecule received a unique molecular identifier from a template-switch 5' adaptor carrying 12 random nucleotides. Each sample yielded at least 2.5 million CDR3-containing paired-end reads. All of the RNA was converted into first-strand cDNA using the Mint cDNA synthesis kit, with a TRBC-specific oligonucleotide serving as the primer. After uracil-DNA glycosylase treatment, a first 18-cycle PCR used universal primers M1SS and BC2_uni_R on all cDNA. On the authors' methods: For normalization, 1 million high-quality reads, each with a distinct molecular identifier, were randomly selected from each sample. Reads with shared molecular identifiers were discarded instead of being binned into consensus sequences. MiTCR, run with a Q25 quality threshold and the strictest error-elimination algorithm, handled CDR3 identification, clonotype clustering and error correction. A nonparametric unseen species model with Euler transformation was used to estimate lower-bound total TCR beta diversity. TCRdb applied fastp at Q25 and MiXCR to the public reads, then kept only in-frame beta chains. Each record represents a unique CDR3 protein, reported with the most common genes and DNA among its rows. The V and J calls shown here were made by TCRdb, not taken from the authors' results. This sample gives 500,000 to 600,000 distinct CDR3 sequences in total; roughly 29% of them show up just once. Under 20% of the sample belongs to the ten largest clones.

Turning to this clonotype: Its cognate antigen has yet to be identified. Base qualities are not provided; no much larger clone lies one nucleotide away.

V and J are trimmed by 2 bases and 5 bases, and the gene matches miss 7 bases of the junction. There are 17 amino acids in the CDR3, from cysteine to phenylalanine inclusive. Only the CDR3 portion is preserved as DNA: 51 bases, with reading frame beginning at the first base. CDR1 and CDR2 are read off the germline V gene as MNHEY and SVGAGI. This TCR came from a woman between 65 and 79 years old in good health. The sample consisted of blood. This chain is built from TRBV6-5 and TRBJ2-5; a stretch of 14 junction bases matches TRBD2. The CDR3 in this case is CASSYRTSGGRSETQYF. The DNA sequence reads TGTGCCAGCAGTTACCGGACTAGCGGGGGGAGGAGCGAGACCCAGTACTTC.